These T cell receptor beta chains were read from a single sample in a study of blood T cell repertoires in COVID-19. Assay: immunoSEQ multiplex PCR; the TCRdb copy retains only in-frame clones and omits some. This sample has over 110,000 clones, with more than 70% found just once. Sequencing was carried out using PBMCs or T cells enriched from blood (not recorded which). The receptor set was obtained from a man between 35 and 55 years old with acute COVID-19. Both conserved end residues are part of each CDR3. Fields, in order: D gene, J gene, V gene, clone size, CDR3 DNA, CDR3 protein. A D gene is named only where the DNA matches it firmly. Only part of the rows carry a size: once, few, many, or a class if the clone is expanded.

- | TRBJ1-4 | TRBV5-6 | - | TGTGCCAGCAGCTTGGGGCAGGGAGGTTTCGAAAAACTGTTTTTT | CASSLGQGGFEKLFF
- | TRBJ1-2 | TRBV25-1 | - | TGTGCCAGCAGTGAAGCCCAGGGGATTAACTATGGCTACACCTTC | CASSEAQGINYGYTF
- | TRBJ1-5 | TRBV5-6 | - | TGTGCCAGCAGCGTACGGGGACTAGATCAGCCCCAGCATTTT | CASSVRGLDQPQHF
- | TRBJ2-5 | TRBV2 | - | TGTGCCAGCAGCCCGACTAGAACTTCAGAGACCCAGTACTTC | CASSPTRTSETQYF
- | TRBJ2-7 | TRBV5-8 | - | TGTGCCAGCAGCTTAAGTACTTACAGGGGAGGCGAGCAGTACTTC | CASSLSTYRGGEQYF
- | TRBJ2-7 | TRBV6-2/TRBV6-3 | - | TGTGCCAGCAGTTACTCCCCGAGCTCCTACGAGCAGTACTTC | CASSYSPSSYEQYF
- | TRBJ1-4 | TRBV4-3 | - | TGCGCCAGCAGCCAAGGCGGGGGGGAGGAAAAACTGTTTTTT | CASSQGGGEEKLFF
- | TRBJ1-6 | TRBV4-1 | - | TGCGCCAGCAGCCAAGTTATTCCCCTAGGTTCACCCCTCCACTTT | CASSQVIPLGSPLHF
- | TRBJ1-4 | TRBV28 | - | TGTGCCAGCAGTCCTGCGACGGACTCAACTAATGAAAAACTGTTTTTT | CASSPATDSTNEKLFF
TRBD1 | TRBJ1-1 | TRBV6-5 | - | TGTGCCAGCAGTAAGGACAGGATGAACACTGAAGCTTTCTTT | CASSKDRMNTEAFF
TRBD2 | TRBJ2-7 | TRBV5-4 | - | TGTGCCAGCAGCTTGGGACTAGCGGGGGCCTACGAGCAGTACTTC | CASSLGLAGAYEQYF
- | TRBJ2-5 | TRBV19 | - | TGTGCCAGTAGTGGAGCAGCCCAAGAGACCCAGTACTTC | CASSGAAQETQYF
- | TRBJ1-6 | TRBV28 | - | TGTGCCAGCAGTTTAAGGACAGCCTCTAACTCACCCCTCCACTTT | CASSLRTASNSPLHF
- | TRBJ2-7 | TRBV7-2 | - | TGTGCCAGCAGCTTAAGCCAGGGAATTTCCTACGAGCAGTACTTC | CASSLSQGISYEQYF
TRBD1 | TRBJ1-1 | TRBV18 | - | TGTGCCAGCTCACCCGGACAGGGAAACGCTTTCTTT | CASSPGQGNAFF
- | TRBJ2-7 | TRBV28 | - | TGTGCCAGCAGTAGCGACAGCTACGAGCAGTACTTC | CASSSDSYEQYF
TRBD2 | TRBJ2-7 | TRBV3-1/TRBV3-2 | once | TGTGCCAGCAGCCAAGATCCAGCGGGAGAGCTAAAGCAGTACTTC | CASSQDPAGELKQYF
- | TRBJ2-5 | TRBV30 | - | TGTGCCTGGAGTGTACGCCGGAGAGAGACCCAGTACTTC | CAWSVRRRETQYF
- | TRBJ2-1 | TRBV9 | - | TGTGCCAGCAGCCCCCAAGCGGCGAATGGCGACAATGAGCAGTTCTTC | CASSPQAANGDNEQFF
TRBD1 | TRBJ2-7 | TRBV10-1 | once | TGCGCCAGCATTTCTCACAGGGACAGCTACGAGCAGTACTTC | CASISHRDSYEQYF
TRBD2 | TRBJ2-7 | TRBV2 | - | TGTGCCAGCAGGGCCCTAGCGGGAGGCGGCGAGCAGTACTTC | CASRALAGGGEQYF
- | TRBJ2-3 | TRBV7-8 | once | TGTGCCAGCAGCTTAGCTGTTAGCGTTAATACGCAGTATTTT | CASSLAVSVNTQYF
TRBD2 | TRBJ2-1 | TRBV2 | - | TGTGCCAGCATAACCGCGGGGGGCCCCTCCTCCTACAATGAGCAGTTCTTC | CASITAGGPSSYNEQFF
TRBD2 | TRBJ2-7 | TRBV9 | - | TGTGCCAGCAGTCGCTCTTCAGGGCTAGCGGGAGACCCCTACGAGCAGTACTTC | CASSRSSGLAGDPYEQYF
- | TRBJ2-1 | TRBV7-2 | - | TGTGCCAGCAGCTTTACTGGAGGGGATAATGAGCAGTTCTTC | CASSFTGGDNEQFF
- | TRBJ2-5 | TRBV7-2 | - | TGTGCCAGCAGCTCATCAGGACAAGAGACCCAGTACTTC | CASSSSGQETQYF
TRBD1 | TRBJ2-6 | TRBV19 | once | TGTGCCAGTAACACGGGACAGGGAACACCTGGGGCCAACGTCCTGACTTTC | CASNTGQGTPGANVLTF
- | TRBJ1-4 | TRBV2 | - | TGTGCCAGCAGTGGGGGAGCGGCTAATGAAAAACTGTTTTTT | CASSGGAANEKLFF
- | TRBJ1-1 | TRBV6-5 | - | TGTGCCAGCAGCCCACAAGGACTTACTGAAGCTTTCTTT | CASSPQGLTEAFF
- | TRBJ2-7 | TRBV3-1/TRBV3-2 | - | TGTGCCAGCAGCCAAGCGGAGAGCGAGCAGTACTTC | CASSQAESEQYF
- | TRBJ2-7 | TRBV18 | - | TGTGCCAGCTCACCCCAGACTCGGGAGCAGTACTTC | CASSPQTREQYF
TRBD2 | TRBJ2-3 | TRBV5-1 | - | TGCGCCAGCAGTTTACTAGCGGGAATTACAGATACGCAGTATTTT | CASSLLAGITDTQYF
- | TRBJ1-3 | TRBV11-2 | - | TGTGCCAGCAGCTTAGAAGGACTCATAATCTCTGGAAACACCATATATTTT | CASSLEGLIISGNTIYF
- | TRBJ1-3 | TRBV28 | - | TGTGCCAGCAGGGACAGCTCTGGAAACACCATATATTTT | CASRDSSGNTIYF
- | TRBJ1-5 | TRBV6-5 | - | TGTGCCAGCAGGCCGTCAGGGGACAATCAGCCCCAGCATTTT | CASRPSGDNQPQHF
TRBD1 | TRBJ2-7 | TRBV5-1 | - | TGCGCCAGCAGCGCCTACTCCGGGACAGGCTCCTACGAGCAGTACTTC | CASSAYSGTGSYEQYF
TRBD1 | TRBJ1-2 | TRBV29-1 | - | TGCAGCGTTGAAGATCTTCAAACAGGGGGCCTCGATGGCTACACCTTC | CSVEDLQTGGLDGYTF
TRBD1 | TRBJ2-1 | TRBV28 | - | TGTGCCAGCAGTTATACAGGGGGGTCCTACAATGAGCAGTTCTTC | CASSYTGGSYNEQFF
TRBD2 | TRBJ2-7 | TRBV4-2 | - | TGTGCCAGCAGTCCGGAACCTCTAGCGGGGGGCTACGAGCAGTACTTC | CASSPEPLAGGYEQYF
- | TRBJ1-5 | TRBV23-1 | - | TGCGCCAGCCTAGATGAGAGGGGGAATCAGCCCCAGCATTTT | CASLDERGNQPQHF
TRBD2 | TRBJ2-1 | TRBV28 | - | TGTGCCAGCAGTTTTCTAGCGGGGGGTGGTGACTACAATGAGCAGTTCTTC | CASSFLAGGGDYNEQFF
- | TRBJ1-4 | TRBV23-1 | once | TGCGCCAGCAGACCAGGGGCGTGTAATGAAAAACTGTTTTTT | CASRPGACNEKLFF
- | TRBJ2-5 | TRBV12-3/TRBV12-4 | - | TGTGCCAGCAGTTCAGTTCAAGAGACCCAGTACTTC | CASSSVQETQYF
TRBD2 | TRBJ2-7 | TRBV11-3 | - | TGTGCCAGCAGCCCAAGCGGGAGCTACGAGCAGTACTTC | CASSPSGSYEQYF
TRBD1 | TRBJ1-1 | TRBV28 | - | TGTGCCAGCAGTTTACCCGGGGACAGGGGTTCTGAAGCTTTCTTT | CASSLPGDRGSEAFF